This TCR beta chain was observed in a study of blood T cells in healthy people across ages. Study outcomes and limitations: Whereas aged donors had fewer naive CD4+ cells, long-lived donors had more of them and higher diversity.

The second PCR ran roughly 6 to 11 cycles with a sample-barcoded 5' primer and J-beta primers. TCRdb redid the calling of the 5' RACE reads with MiXCR, one entry per CDR3 protein. Altogether 750,000 or so distinct CDR3 sequences are present, just under 25% being singletons, with the ten largest covering more than 7.5%. This CDR3 is 14 amino acids long. The germline gives CDR1 SNHLY, CDR2 FYNNEI. Trimming took 6 bases from V and 0 from J, leaving 11 bases between them. A note on this clonotype: The antigen remains unidentified.

These data were likewise used in another study, on T cells of mothers and their children.

The gene calls are TRBV2 and TRBJ1-1, with D perhaps matching TRBD1 (6 bases). The source material was blood. The clonotype was recovered from a boy between 10 and 17 years old in good health. DNA for the CDR3: TGTGCCAGCAGGGGGACATGGATGAACACTGAAGCTTTCTTT. Its translation: CASRGTWMNTEAFF. The variable domain in full, with the rest retrieved from reference TRBV2 and TRBJ1-1, is EPEVTQTPSHQVTQMGQEVILRCVPISNHLYFYWYRQILGQKVEFLVSFYNNEISEKSEIFDDQFSVERPDGSNFTLKIRSTKLEDSAMYFCASRGTWMNTEAFFGQGTRLTVV.